This T cell receptor (beta chain) appears in the sequencing data of a study of beta chain features in type 1 diabetes. Looking at the study overall: Age, gender and cell yields were similar between patients and healthy donors.

This CDR3 has 14 amino acids. The V and J ends lost 6 bases and 0 bases respectively, with 12 bases between them. CDR1 and CDR2 from the germline V gene are KGHSH and LQKENI. Sequencing targeted expressed TCRB transcripts, as all isolated RNA had been reverse transcribed. Clones were read by immunoSEQ multiplex PCR, and TCRdb kept only the in-frame ones, dropping some. The sample has some 410,000 clones; over 10% are singletons. This chain uses TRBV18 with TRBJ2-7; D is undetermined. The receptor was derived from a woman aged 18 to 35 in good health. The sequencing input was naive CD4+ T cells from blood. CDR3 residues: CASSLDLSSYEQYV. The CDR3 bases are TGTGCCAGCTCCCTAGACCTAAGCTCCTACGAGCAGTACGTC.